These 21 T cell receptor beta chains originate from one sample sequenced in a study of cytomegalovirus exposure and HLA in healthy donors. Researchers ran the PCR with 60 Vbeta and 13 Jbeta primers. TCRdb's table, derived via immunoSEQ multiplex PCR, lists solely in-frame clones and lacks some. The sample features under 40,000 clones, with less than 6% in its top ten. The specimen was PBMCs. The receptors come from a female donor in good health and CMV-seronegative.

The gene calls are TRBV6-4 and TRBJ2-1; 11 positions agree with TRBD2. Germline CDR1 MRHNA, CDR2 SNTAGT. This CDR3 is built from 16 residues. After removal of 6 bases from V and 4 bases from J, the junction contained 8 bases not matched to a gene. The CDR3 sequence is CASSAKLAGEYNEQFF. CDR3 DNA sequence: TGTGCCAGCAGCGCCAAACTAGCGGGGGAGTACAATGAGCAGTTCTTC.

V is TRBV2 and J is TRBJ2-3; 10 bases are shared with TRBD2. The germline V gene encodes CDR1 SNHLY and CDR2 FYNNEI. The trim removed 6 bases at V and 4 bases at J, leaving 16 bases unmatched. The CDR3 consists of 18 residues. CDR3 bases: TGTGCCAGCAGCCCGCTAGCCGAACTAGCGGGGCAAGCAGATACGCAGTATTTT. Translating gives CASSPLAELAGQADTQYF.

The chain uses TRBV6-4 and TRBJ2-5, with D maybe TRBD1 (5 bases). Trimming pared 5 bases from V and 5 bases from J, leaving 18 bases between. Germline assignment: CDR1 MRHNA and CDR2 SNTAGT. CDR3 length: 15 residues. The CDR3 nucleotides are TGTGCCAGCAGTCAACAAAGGGGCACCATGGAGACCCAGTACTTC. Residues: CASSQQRGTMETQYF.

The chain combines TRBV19 with TRBJ1-3; 10 nucleotides agree with TRBD1. CDR3 size: 18 residues. V lost 4 bases to trimming and J lost 0 bases; unmatched junction nucleotides: 9. Germline loops: CDR1 LNHDA, CDR2 SQIVND (reference sequence). The CDR3 loop is CASSTPGQGTSSGNTIYF. The CDR3 bases are TGTGCCAGTAGTACCCCGGGACAGGGGACCTCCTCTGGAAACACCATATATTTT.

This clone is medium-sized by frequency. This chain connects TRBV2 to TRBJ1-1; the match to TRBD1 covers 9 bases. This CDR3 has 14 amino acids. Germline V gene lookup returns CDR1 SNHLY and CDR2 FYNNEI. V gave up 6 bases and J gave up 4 bases; unmatched junction bases: 6. This chain's CDR3 is CASRRQGGGTEAFF. CDR3 sequence (DNA): TGTGCCAGCAGAAGACAGGGGGGAGGCACTGAAGCTTTCTTT.

This chain joins TRBV14 and TRBJ1-1; D is undetermined. V shed 4 bases and J shed 4 bases, with 10 bases lying between them. Germline CDR1 reads SGHDN; CDR2 reads FVKESK. CDR3 length equals 13 residues. The CDR3 region has the DNA TGTGCCAGCAGCCTAGCGCTAAGCACTGAAGCTTTCTTT. Its translation is CASSLALSTEAFF.

The chain is built from TRBV5-1 and TRBJ1-3; D is unclear. This CDR3 comprises 14 residues. The germline gives CDR1 SGHRS, CDR2 YFSETQ. Trimming removed 3 bases from V and 1 base from J, with 8 bases in between. CDR3 residues: CASSSQASGNTIYF. CDR3 sequence (DNA): TGCGCCAGCAGCTCCCAGGCGTCTGGAAACACCATATATTTT.

The rearrangement joins TRBV7-9 to TRBJ1-4, with a weak D call TRBD1 (6 bases). Germline CDR1 reads SEHNR; CDR2 reads FQNEAQ (reference sequence). V was shortened by 5 bases and J by 7 bases, with 11 bases between the two germline ends. This CDR3 is built from 13 residues. The CDR3 is CASSPRGGEKLFF. Here the CDR3 DNA reads TGTGCCAGCAGCCCTAGGGGGGGTGAAAAACTGTTTTTT.

This chain uses TRBV2 with TRBJ1-2; possible D gene TRBD1, 6 bases. Per germline, CDR1 SNHLY and CDR2 FYNNEI. The CDR3 runs to 13 residues. V lost 11 bases and J 4 bases, leaving 17 bases between the germline ends. CDR3 nucleotide sequence: TGTGCCGGGAGGGGAGGACAGATCTATGGCTACACCTTC. Protein sequence: CAGRGGQIYGYTF.

The chain employs TRBV7-9 and TRBJ2-7; a weak D match, TRBD2 (6 bases). The V end lost 6 bases, the J end lost 4 bases, and 19 bases lay between the germline ends. Germline V gene sequence: CDR1 SEHNR, CDR2 FQNEAQ (reference sequence). The CDR3 length is 15 residues. In DNA, the CDR3 is TGTGCCAGCAGACCTTACGGAGGGATGGCGTACGAGCAGTACTTC. Its translation: CASRPYGGMAYEQYF. The complete variable domain, with remaining parts taken from reference TRBV7-9 and TRBJ2-7, reads DTGVSQNPRHKITKRGQNVTFRCDPISEHNRLYWYRQTLGQGPEFLTYFQNEAQLEKSRLLSDRFSAERPKGSFSTLEIQRTEQGDSAMYLCASRPYGGMAYEQYFGPGTRLTVT.

The rearrangement links TRBV9 to TRBJ2-7, with D tentatively TRBD2 (7 bases). This CDR3 has 13 amino acids. In germline, CDR1 is SGDLS, CDR2 YYNGEE. Trimming took off 4 bases at V and 5 bases at J, with 13 bases between the two ends. The CDR3 spells CASSRSGGNEQYF. The CDR3 DNA reads TGTGCCAGCAGCCGATCGGGGGGCAACGAGCAGTACTTC. Combining the CDR3 with reference TRBV9 and TRBJ2-7 gives the whole variable domain DSGVTQTPKHLITATGQRVTLRCSPRSGDLSVYWYQQSLDQGLQFLIQYYNGEERAKGNILERFSAQQFPDLHSELNLSSLELGDSALYFCASSRSGGNEQYFGPGTRLTVT.

The chain uses TRBV2 and TRBJ2-7; 9 positions agree with TRBD1. From germline, CDR1 is SNHLY and CDR2 FYNNEI. Trimming cost V 9 bases and J 5 bases; bases outside gene matches: 5. This CDR3 comprises 12 residues. The CDR3 nucleotides read TGTGCCAGAGGGGACAGGGAGGACGAGCAGTACTTC. Translation: CARGDREDEQYF.

DNA for the CDR3: TGTGCCAGCTCACCAAGAGCCGGGGGTGAAGAGACCCAGTACTTC. Amino acids: CASSPRAGGEETQYF. This sequence joins TRBV18 and TRBJ2-5; D may be TRBD2 (6 bases). The CDR3 length is 15 residues. V shed 2 bases and J shed 3 bases, with 13 bases lying between them. Germline V gene data show CDR1 as KGHSH and CDR2 as LQKENI. Together with reference TRBV18 and TRBJ2-5, the CDR3 gives the full variable domain: NAGVMQNPRHLVRRRGQEARLRCSPMKGHSHVYWYRQLPEEGLKFMVYLQKENIIDESGMPKERFSAEFPKEGPSILRIQQVVRGDSAAYFCASSPRAGGEETQYFGPGTRLLVL.

J is TRBJ2-7 and V is TRBV27; tentatively, D is TRBD2 (6 bases). The CDR3 extends over 13 amino acids. Per germline, CDR1 MNHEY and CDR2 SMNVEV (reference sequence). V dropped 8 bases and J dropped 5 bases, with 16 bases sitting between them. The CDR3 DNA follows: TGTGCCAGCTCCCGGCCGGGGGTTAACGAGCAGTACTTC. Translation gives CASSRPGVNEQYF.

The chain uses TRBV10-1 and TRBJ2-7; D perhaps matches TRBD2 (5 bases). This CDR3 is 14 amino acids long. Trimming removed 2 bases from V and 0 bases from J, with 8 bases in between. Germline V gene lookup returns CDR1 WNHNN and CDR2 SYGVQD (reference sequence). CDR3 DNA sequence: TGCGCCAGCAGTGAGGGAGGCAGCTCCTACGAGCAGTACTTC. It is translated as CASSEGGSSYEQYF.

The chain uses TRBV4-2 and TRBJ2-7; 12 positions agree with TRBD2. The V segment lost 8 bases and the J segment 9 bases; nucleotides outside the gene matches: 11. CDR1 is LGHNA, CDR2 YNFKEQ, per germline. CDR3 length equals 14 residues. The CDR3 loop reads CASESSGGAGLQYF. As DNA, the CDR3 is TGTGCCAGCGAGTCTAGCGGGGGGGCGGGGCTGCAGTACTTC.

The chain employs TRBV5-1 and TRBJ2-5; 11 nucleotides match TRBD2. Per the germline V gene, CDR1 is SGHRS and CDR2 is YFSETQ. The CDR3 loop spans 14 amino acids. Trimming cost V 0 bases and J 5 bases; bases outside gene matches: 0. The CDR3 DNA reads TGCGCCAGCAGCTTGGGGACTAGCGGGGAGACCCAGTACTTC. Translating it yields CASSLGTSGETQYF.

The chain is built from TRBV18 and TRBJ1-1; 9 bases fit TRBD1. The V and J ends lost 3 bases and 6 bases, in that order; junction bases with no gene match: 11. This CDR3 spans 16 amino acids. Per the germline V gene, CDR1 is KGHSH and CDR2 is LQKENI. The CDR3 loop is CASSPFLRDRDSEAFF. Here the CDR3 DNA reads TGTGCCAGCTCACCCTTTCTCCGGGACAGGGACTCTGAAGCTTTCTTT.

V is TRBV7-2 and J is TRBJ2-1; a possible D gene is TRBD2 (7 bases). Trimming took off 5 bases at V and 9 bases at J, with 17 bases between the two ends. The CDR3 sequence is 14 residues long. The germline gives CDR1 SGHTA, CDR2 FQGNSA. The CDR3 region is CASSPIQGGGEQFF. For the CDR3, the DNA is TGTGCCAGCAGCCCAATACAGGGAGGGGGTGAGCAGTTCTTC. Based on the CDR3 plus reference TRBV7-2 and TRBJ2-1, the full variable domain is GAGVSQSPSNKVTEKGKDVELRCDPISGHTALYWYRQSLGQGLEFLIYFQGNSAPDKSGLPSDRFSAERTGGSVSTLTIQRTQQEDSAVYLCASSPIQGGGEQFFGPGTRLTVL.

The CDR3 loop reads CASSQRPDVGVYEQYF. CDR3 coding DNA: TGCGCCAGCAGCCAGAGGCCGGACGTCGGGGTATACGAGCAGTACTTC. The J gene is TRBJ2-5, the V gene TRBV5-1; tentative D call: TRBD2 (5 bases). The J call is in doubt because the DNA end fits TRBJ2-7 better. The germline V gene has CDR1 SGHRS and CDR2 YFSETQ. The CDR3 has 16 residues.

The chain carries TRBV5-1 and TRBJ2-2; 7 bases map to TRBD1. This CDR3 is 14 amino acids long. J lost 6 bases, V lost 4 bases, and 6 bases had no gene match. The germline CDR1 and CDR2 sequences are SGHRS and YFSETQ. In DNA form, the CDR3 reads TGCGCCAGCAGCACCCAAACAGGGGCCGGGGAGCTGTTTTTT. Its translation is CASSTQTGAGELFF.